These 2 T cell receptor beta chains came from one sample sequenced in a study of a mutant IDH1 vaccine in newly diagnosed glioma. Time point here: week 11, during vaccination. What each vaccine dose contained was 300 ug of mutant IDH1 20-mer peptide, accompanied by topical imiquimod. Generated by immunoSEQ multiplex PCR, the TCRdb table keeps only in-frame clones and is missing some. The sample has 100,000 to 120,000 clones, roughly nine tenths seen once. Their antigens are not known. The sample here was PBMCs, taken from a glioma patient whose treatment included an IDH1 peptide vaccine. The source of these receptors is a woman in her forties or fifties with glioma.

The rearrangement links TRBV30 to TRBJ2-3; 7 bases are a match to TRBD2. In germline, CDR1 is GTSNPN, CDR2 SVGIG (reference sequence). V was clipped by 2 bases and J by 4 bases; unmatched bases: 6. CDR3 length equals 14 residues. The CDR3 bases are TGTGCCTGGAGTAGACTAGCTCGGGCAGATACGCAGTATTTT. It specifies CAWSRLARADTQYF.

V usage is TRBV28 and J usage is TRBJ2-1; D is uncertain. Trimming pared 3 bases from V and 7 bases from J, leaving 10 bases between. This CDR3 is built from 13 residues. Germline V gives CDR1 MDHEN, CDR2 SYDVKM. In DNA, the CDR3 is TGTGCCAGCAGTTTTGCGTTTCGGAATGAGCAGTTCTTC. Protein: CASSFAFRNEQFF.